What follows are 16 T cell receptor beta chains derived from one specimen sequenced in a study of CD8 T cells in Susac syndrome. With random hexamers, roughly 0.5 to 1 ug RNA was reverse transcribed. In TCRdb, the immunoSEQ multiplex PCR reads were re-called with MiXCR into one record per CDR3 protein. The sample comprises around 130,000 distinct CDR3 sequences, 85% to 95% of which are singletons, and around 0.11% rests with the top ten. Sequences were obtained from CD4+ T cells from PBMCs. The source of these receptors is a human donor with multiple sclerosis.

The gene calls are TRBV12-3 or TRBV12-4 and TRBJ1-1; D unclear. The V gene lost 2 bases and the J gene lost 4 bases, with 11 bases spanning the gap. The CDR3 is made up of 14 amino acids. The CDR3 region has the DNA TGTGCCAGCAGTTTACTTCTCCGGGGCACTGAAGCTTTCTTT. Translated: CASSLLLRGTEAFF.

The chain links TRBV15 to TRBJ2-7; D unclear. The germline V gene has CDR1 LNHNV and CDR2 YYDKDF (reference sequence). The CDR3 consists of 13 residues. Trimming shortened V by 1 base and J by 3 bases, and 7 bases separated the two germline ends. DNA for the CDR3: TGTGCCACCAGCAGAGTTGGCAGCTACGAGCAGTACTTC. The encoded protein is CATSRVGSYEQYF.

J is TRBJ1-2 and V is TRBV2; the D gene is possibly TRBD1 (6 bases). Per the germline V gene, CDR1 is SNHLY and CDR2 is FYNNEI. This CDR3 region has 14 residues. V was pared by 10 bases and J by 1 base, with 16 bases between. In DNA form, the CDR3 reads TGTGCCACCGTAGGGCAGGGGCTTAACTATGGCTACACCTTC. This gives the protein CATVGQGLNYGYTF.

The chain employs TRBV27 and TRBJ2-2; unclear D gene. The germline V and J ends were trimmed by 3 bases and 7 bases, with 6 bases remaining between them. CDR1 is MNHEY, CDR2 SMNVEV, per germline (reference sequence). This CDR3 is built from 12 residues. The CDR3 DNA follows: TGTGCCAGCAGTTTGCGCGGCGGGGAGCTGTTTTTT. Translating gives CASSLRGGELFF.

The rearrangement joins TRBV7-9 to TRBJ1-5; no clear D. The CDR3 sequence is 16 residues long. The V and J ends lost 5 bases and 3 bases respectively, with 17 bases between them. Germline CDR1 is SEHNR and CDR2 is FQNEAQ (reference sequence). CDR3 nucleotide sequence: TGTGCCAGCAGCCCCCGAATCCGGGATCTCAATCAGCCCCAGCATTTT. Residues: CASSPRIRDLNQPQHF.

The rearrangement uses TRBV3-1 and TRBJ2-5; D uncertain. CDR3 length equals 14 residues. CDR1 is LGHDT, CDR2 YNNKEL, per germline (reference sequence). Trimming took off 3 bases at V and 2 bases at J, with 10 bases between the two ends. The CDR3 DNA reads TGTGCCAGCAGCCAGTTGGGATCGCAAGAGACCCAGTACTTC. Translating gives CASSQLGSQETQYF.

The chain employs TRBV30 and TRBJ2-5; D is perhaps TRBD1 or TRBD2 (6 bases each). V lost 3 bases to trimming and J lost 5 bases, with 16 bases between them. Germline V lookup: CDR1 GTSNPN, CDR2 SVGIG (reference sequence). The CDR3 extends over 14 amino acids. CDR3 DNA: TGTGCCTGGAGACTACAGGGAGGTGGGGAGACCCAGTACTTC. Amino acids: CAWRLQGGGETQYF.

This clonotype was picked up one time. The rearrangement joins TRBV30 to TRBJ2-7; D remains ambiguous. Trimming stripped 0 bases from V and 6 bases from J, with 6 bases between. CDR3 length: 11 residues. The V gene's germline CDR1 is GTSNPN and CDR2 SVGIG (reference sequence). The CDR3 spells CAWSVNSEQYF. CDR3 bases: TGTGCCTGGAGTGTTAACAGCGAGCAGTACTTC.

The sample holds one count of this clonotype. This chain joins TRBV20-1 and TRBJ2-5; D gene uncertain. Trimming removed 5 bases at V and 2 bases at J, with 9 bases between. This CDR3 is built from 12 residues. Germline V CDR1 and CDR2: DFQATT, SNEGSKA (reference sequence). The CDR3 DNA follows: TGCAGTGCTCCATCTCGGCAAGAGACCCAGTACTTC. Translating it yields CSAPSRQETQYF.

V is TRBV7-8 and J is TRBJ1-1, with 9 bases identical to TRBD1. The CDR3 sequence is 16 residues long. The V segment lost 3 bases and the J segment 4 bases; nucleotides outside the gene matches: 9. Per the germline V gene, CDR1 is SGHVS and CDR2 is FQNEAQ. CDR3 in amino acids: CASSFSDRGAATEAFF. The DNA of the CDR3 is TGTGCCAGCAGCTTCTCGGACAGGGGCGCCGCCACTGAAGCTTTCTTT.

The chain uses TRBV5-1 and TRBJ2-1, with TRBD1 matching over 7 bases. This CDR3 is built from 14 residues. The germline V gene encodes CDR1 SGHRS and CDR2 YFSETQ. J was trimmed by 6 bases and V by 2 bases; bases with no gene match: 5. CDR3 nucleotides: TGCGCCAGCAGCTTCCTTCGACAGGGCAATGAGCAGTTCTTC. Translation: CASSFLRQGNEQFF.

In this sample, this clonotype turned up once. V is TRBV20-1 and J is TRBJ1-1, with a weak D call TRBD1 (5 bases). Germline V gives CDR1 DFQATT, CDR2 SNEGSKA (reference sequence). Trimming cost V 6 bases and J 7 bases, with 12 bases left between them. The CDR3 length is 11 residues. The chain's CDR3 is CSAWTRSEAFF. DNA for the CDR3: TGCAGTGCCTGGACACGGAGTGAAGCTTTCTTT.

The chain recombines TRBV29-1 with TRBJ2-7, with 10 bases matching TRBD1. Germline V gene lookup returns CDR1 SQVTM and CDR2 ANQGSEA. This CDR3 comprises 14 residues. Trimming took 7 bases from V and 6 from J; bases not matched to a gene: 12. The CDR3 bases are TGCAGCGCTGGGGAGGACAGGGGGACAGGCGAGCAGTACTTC. This translates into CSAGEDRGTGEQYF.

V usage is TRBV13 and J usage is TRBJ2-7; 11 nucleotides match TRBD2. The CDR3 sequence is 17 residues long. Germline V gene sequence: CDR1 PRHDT, CDR2 FYEKMQ (reference sequence). V lost 0 bases, J lost 3 bases, and 7 bases stayed unmatched. This CDR3 reads CASSLGLLAGDGYEQYF. For the CDR3, the DNA is TGTGCCAGCAGCTTAGGCCTACTAGCGGGAGACGGCTACGAGCAGTACTTC. The full variable domain, rest sourced from reference TRBV13 and TRBJ2-7, is AAGVIQSPRHLIKEKRETATLKCYPIPRHDTVYWYQQGPGQDPQFLISFYEKMQSDKGSIPDRFSAQQFSDYHSELNMSSLELGDSALYFCASSLGLLAGDGYEQYFGPGTRLTVT.

V usage is TRBV20-1 and J usage is TRBJ2-7; D not resolved. Trimming removed 4 bases from V and 3 bases from J, with 10 bases in between. CDR1 DFQATT and CDR2 SNEGSKA come from the germline V gene (reference sequence). This CDR3 contains 12 residues. The CDR3: CSAKWMDYEQYF. The CDR3 DNA is TGCAGTGCTAAATGGATGGACTACGAGCAGTACTTC.

The chain's CDR3 is CSATPQGRYEQYF. As DNA, the CDR3 is TGCAGTGCCACACCACAGGGTCGGTACGAGCAGTACTTC. The chain links TRBV20-1 to TRBJ2-7, with a possible D match to TRBD1 (6 bases). The ends were cut back, 6 bases at V and 4 bases at J, with 16 bases in the middle. The CDR3 covers 13 residues. Germline loops: CDR1 DFQATT, CDR2 SNEGSKA (reference sequence).